A single sample gave rise to the 20 T cell receptor beta chains below, sequenced in a study of response to subunit inactivated influenza vaccine. TCRdb re-called the RT-PCR reads through MiXCR, storing one row per CDR3 protein. Of 450,000 to 600,000 distinct CDR3 sequences listed, 6% to 9% are singletons. Material: PBMCs from blood, obtained around 2 years after vaccination. Source of these receptors: a man aged 45 to 70 who received an inactivated influenza vaccine.

This clonotype has just a few counts. The J gene is TRBJ1-2, the V gene TRBV29-1; D remains unclear. Germline V lookup: CDR1 SQVTM, CDR2 ANQGSEA. Trimming pared 1 base from V and 4 bases from J, leaving 10 bases between. The CDR3 is made up of 13 amino acids. As DNA, the CDR3 is TGCAGCGTTGAAGCGGGCAGCTCCTATGGCTACACCTTC. It encodes CSVEAGSSYGYTF.

This clonotype was observed at least ten times. The rearrangement links TRBV9 to TRBJ2-3; weak D call: TRBD2 (6 bases). Trimming stripped 2 bases from V and 2 bases from J, with 15 bases between. CDR1 and CDR2 (germline): SGDLS, YYNGEE. This CDR3 is 16 amino acids long. CDR3 in amino acids: CASSVTGTRLTDTQYF. CDR3 in DNA: TGTGCCAGCAGCGTCACCGGGACTCGACTCACAGATACGCAGTATTTT.

There are a few counts of this clonotype. This chain connects TRBV20-1 to TRBJ2-1; D call uncertain. The CDR3 length is 15 residues. Trimming left V 3 bases short and J 0 bases short, with 12 bases between. Germline-derived CDR1 and CDR2 are DFQATT and SNEGSKA (reference sequence). The CDR3: CSASPFRSSYNEQFF. CDR3 nucleotide sequence: TGCAGTGCTAGCCCCTTTAGGAGCTCCTACAATGAGCAGTTCTTC.

This clonotype was counted between two and nine times. The J gene is TRBJ1-6, the V gene TRBV5-6, with a weak D call TRBD1 (5 bases). CDR1 is SGHDT, CDR2 YYEEEE, per germline. This CDR3 region has 15 residues. Trimming took 0 bases from V and 8 from J, leaving 12 bases between them. The CDR3 region has the DNA TGTGCCAGCAGCTTGGGGGCAGGGACTCATTCACCCCTCCACTTT. As protein: CASSLGAGTHSPLHF. Variable domain in full (rest from reference TRBV5-6 and TRBJ1-6): DAGVTQSPTHLIKTRGQQVTLRCSPKSGHDTVSWYQQALGQGPQFIFQYYEEEERQRGNFPDRFSGHQFPNYSSELNVNALLLGDSALYLCASSLGAGTHSPLHFGNGTRLTVT.

This clonotype was counted a few times. This chain links TRBV9 with TRBJ2-3; D possibly uses TRBD1 or TRBD2 (5 bases each). The CDR3 is 15 residues long. Germline V gene lookup returns CDR1 SGDLS and CDR2 YYNGEE. Between the trimmed V and J ends, which lost 4 bases and 4 bases, there was a span of 16 bases. The CDR3 region is CASSLREGSSDTQYF. The CDR3 DNA is TGTGCCAGCAGCCTTAGAGAGGGGTCGTCAGATACGCAGTATTTT.

This clonotype showed up many times. J is TRBJ1-3 and V is TRBV12-3 or TRBV12-4; D might be TRBD1 (6 bases). V was shortened by 5 bases and J by 0 bases, with 8 bases between the two germline ends. The CDR3 totals 14 residues. DNA of the CDR3: TGTGCCAGCAGTGGGACAATCTCTGGAAACACCATATATTTT. This sequence encodes CASSGTISGNTIYF.

This clonotype has more than one count but fewer than ten. The V call is TRBV6-2 or TRBV6-3, the J call TRBJ1-5; D uncertain. V was clipped by 6 bases and J by 9 bases, with 15 bases between them. The CDR3 extends over 13 amino acids. Germline CDR1 is MNHEY and CDR2 is SVGEGT. CDR3 amino acids: CASRTDTARPQHF. The CDR3 nucleotides read TGTGCCAGCAGGACCGACACGGCCAGGCCCCAGCATTTT.

There are a few counts of this clonotype. This sequence joins TRBV20-1 and TRBJ1-3; perhaps TRBD1 as D (5 bases). Germline V CDR1 and CDR2: DFQATT, SNEGSKA (reference sequence). The CDR3 loop spans 15 amino acids. V was clipped by 3 bases and J by 0 bases, with 12 bases between them. CDR3 nucleotide sequence: TGCAGTGCTAGGGCCTACGGGGGCTCTGGAAACACCATATATTTT. Translation gives CSARAYGGSGNTIYF.

The rearrangement links TRBV5-1 to TRBJ2-5; the D call may be TRBD1 or TRBD2 (5 bases each). Germline CDR1 is SGHRS and CDR2 is YFSETQ. V shed 5 bases and J shed 4 bases, with 12 bases lying between them. The CDR3 contains 13 residues. CDR3 DNA sequence: TGCGCCAGCAGGGACCCGGGACGAGAGACCCAGTACTTC. It codes for CASRDPGRETQYF. Full variable domain (missing parts from reference TRBV5-1 and TRBJ2-5): KAGVTQTPRYLIKTRGQQVTLSCSPISGHRSVSWYQQTPGQGLQFLFEYFSETQRNKGNFPGRFSGRQFSNSRSEMNVSTLELGDSALYLCASRDPGRETQYFGPGTRLLVL.

This clonotype has a count of ten or more. V and J are TRBV3-1 and TRBJ2-3; 7 positions agree with TRBD2. Looked up from germline, CDR1 is LGHDT and CDR2 is YNNKEL (reference sequence). V lost 4 bases to trimming and J lost 0 bases; unmatched junction nucleotides: 1. CDR3 size: 14 residues. The CDR3 coding sequence is TGTGCCAGCAGCCGGCGGGGGAGCACAGATACGCAGTATTTT. It encodes CASSRRGSTDTQYF.

A remark on this clonotype: Relative to the germline gene, one junction end is altered; a read error may explain this. The V gene is TRBV12-3 or TRBV12-4, the J gene TRBJ2-7; D is unresolved. CDR3 length: 12 amino acids. The chain's CDR3 is CASSPRSNEQYF. Here the CDR3 DNA reads TGTGCCAGCAGTCCTCGCTCCAACGAGCAGTACTTC.

This clonotype was found a few times. The chain employs TRBV29-1 and TRBJ2-5, with no clear D. The CDR3 extends over 11 amino acids. Germline V gene lookup returns CDR1 SQVTM and CDR2 ANQGSEA. Trimming removed 1 base from V and 5 bases from J, with 5 bases in between. The CDR3 is CSVEASETQYF. The CDR3 bases are TGCAGCGTTGAAGCGTCGGAGACCCAGTACTTC.

This clonotype was observed a handful of times. The V call is TRBV10-3, the J call TRBJ2-6; 9 nucleotides line up with TRBD1. Trimming at V came to 6 bases and at J to 2 bases, leaving 2 bases not matched to a gene. CDR1 is ENHRY, CDR2 SYGVKD, per germline. This CDR3 has 15 residues. The CDR3 loop is CAIRQGATGANVLTF. For the CDR3, the DNA is TGTGCCATCAGACAGGGGGCAACTGGGGCCAACGTCCTGACTTTC.

V is TRBV11-2 and J is TRBJ2-5, with TRBD2 identical over 9 bases. From germline, CDR1 is SGHAT and CDR2 FQNNGV. Unmatched junction bases numbered 6, after V lost 5 bases and J lost 5 bases. CDR3 length equals 14 residues. The CDR3 DNA reads TGTGCCAGCAGCAAGGGACTAGCCCTCGAGACCCAGTACTTC. Translating gives CASSKGLALETQYF.

This clonotype was recorded a few times. This rearrangement joins TRBV7-2 to TRBJ2-2; a weak D match, TRBD2 (6 bases). V dropped 1 base and J dropped 2 bases, with 14 bases sitting between them. CDR1 SGHTA and CDR2 FQGNSA come from the germline V gene. The CDR3 contains 17 residues. CDR3 coding DNA: TGTGCCAGCAGCTTAGTTTACCGACTAGGCAACACCGGGGAGCTGTTTTTT. Translating it yields CASSLVYRLGNTGELFF.

V is TRBV9 and J is TRBJ1-3; no reliable D call. There are 18 residues in the CDR3. Trimming cost V 0 bases and J 0 bases, with 16 bases left between them. Germline loops: CDR1 SGDLS, CDR2 YYNGEE. In DNA form, the CDR3 reads TGTGCCAGCAGCGTAGCGCCAGTACCAGACAACTCTGGAAACACCATATATTTT. It encodes CASSVAPVPDNSGNTIYF.

This clonotype was observed many times. The chain carries TRBV5-5 and TRBJ2-7; D is unclear. CDR1 and CDR2 from the germline V gene are SGHKS and YYEKEE (reference sequence). Trimming pared 1 base from V and 1 base from J, leaving 9 bases between. The CDR3 runs 14 residues. CDR3 nucleotides: TGTGCCAGCAGCTTGATTGGGCCTTCCTACGAGCAGTACTTC. Encoded protein: CASSLIGPSYEQYF.

The chain uses TRBV19 and TRBJ2-7, with D possibly matching TRBD2 (5 bases). The germline CDR1 and CDR2 sequences are LNHDA and SQIVND (reference sequence). CDR3 size: 13 residues. V was shortened by 8 bases and J by 2 bases, with 13 bases between the two germline ends. Here the CDR3 reads CASAEGDTYEQYF. Written as DNA, the CDR3 is TGTGCCAGTGCTGAGGGTGACACCTACGAGCAGTACTTC. Looking up the rest from reference TRBV19 and TRBJ2-7 gives the full variable domain: DGGITQSPKYLFRKEGQNVTLSCEQNLNHDAMYWYRQDPGQGLRLIYYSQIVNDFQKGDIAEGYSVSREKKESFPLTVTSAQKNPTAFYLCASAEGDTYEQYFGPGTRLTVT.

The CDR3 is CASSLGGHGETQYF. The CDR3 DNA is TGTGCCAGCAGCTTAGGCGGACATGGGGAGACCCAGTACTTC. The chain is built from TRBV7-2 and TRBJ2-5; D is perhaps TRBD1 (5 bases). Germline-derived CDR1 and CDR2 are SGHTA and FQGNSA. The CDR3 extends over 14 amino acids. The germline V and J ends were trimmed by 1 base and 5 bases, with 11 bases remaining between them.

In this sample, this clonotype turned up a few times. The V call is TRBV2, the J call TRBJ2-1, with D possibly matching TRBD1 (5 bases). Trimming stripped 1 base from V and 4 bases from J, with 11 bases between. Germline V lookup: CDR1 SNHLY, CDR2 FYNNEI. This CDR3 has 15 amino acids. The CDR3, as DNA: TGTGCCAGCAGTGAAGGGGGCGCTGGGTACAATGAGCAGTTCTTC. It encodes CASSEGGAGYNEQFF. Supplemented by reference TRBV2 and TRBJ2-1, the full variable domain reads EPEVTQTPSHQVTQMGQEVILRCVPISNHLYFYWYRQILGQKVEFLVSFYNNEISEKSEIFDDQFSVERPDGSNFTLKIRSTKLEDSAMYFCASSEGGAGYNEQFFGPGTRLTVL.